The source of this T cell receptor (beta chain) is a study of shared clonotypes between healthy human individuals. This clone came up once. This sample also contains other DNA sequences that code for the same CDR3. Assay: immunoSEQ multiplex PCR; the TCRdb copy retains only in-frame clones and omits some. In the table there are around 2.5 million clones, 80% to 95% of which are singletons. This CDR3 contains 12 residues. With 0 bases removed from V and 10 bases from J, the gap between germline ends came to 8 bases. CDR1 is SGHRS, CDR2 YFSETQ, per germline. Source material: naive CD4+ T cells from PBMCs. Sample subset: CD45RA+ positively selected. This chain uses TRBV5-1 with TRBJ2-1; D is uncertain. This TCR came from a young man in good health. Some clones in this sample may be carry-over from other donors' samples. CDR3 amino acids: CASSLDRAEQFF. In DNA form, the CDR3 reads TGCGCCAGCAGCTTGGATCGGGCCGAGCAGTTCTTC.